This TCR beta chain was captured in a study of OX40 agonist ivuxolimab in advanced cancers. Measured with immunoSEQ multiplex PCR; TCRdb has only the in-frame clones, and not every one. The data show around 80,000 clones, about 81% seen once. With respect to this clone: The antigen is unknown.

The germline V gene encodes CDR1 LNHNV and CDR2 YYDKDF (reference sequence). The CDR3 runs to 15 residues. The V end was cut by 0 bases, the J end by 0 bases, with 8 bases between. The study, taken as a whole, reports: CD4+ and CD8+ blood T cells expanded clonally by week 6 at 0.1 to 3.0 mg/kg.

The receptor was derived from an adult with an advanced solid tumor such as melanoma, head and neck, liver or kidney cancer. This chain uses TRBV15 with TRBJ1-1, with D unclear. The sample was CD4+ or CD8+ T cells sorted from blood, taken in a trial of the OX40 agonist ivuxolimab. The DNA of the CDR3 is TGTGCCACCAGCAGAGACAAGGCTATGAACACTGAAGCTTTCTTT. Protein sequence: CATSRDKAMNTEAFF.